The clone carrying this T cell receptor (beta chain) showed up just a few times. Its antigen is still unknown. The data are from a study of T cell clones after liver transplantation. The wider study: Post-transplant blood was tracked for graft-donor-reactive T cell clones identified in a pre-transplant mixed lymphocyte reaction. At least one year of complete immunosuppression withdrawal without enzymes over twice normal defined tolerance. As an antigen-independent comparator, third-party-reactive TCRbeta sequences came from pre-transplant mixed lymphocyte reactions. Findings and limits, study-wide: Post-transplant time points were not standardized, so conclusions are preliminary.

Sequenced by immunoSEQ multiplex PCR; TCRdb stores in-frame clones only, minus some. Of 50,000 or so clones in the sample, approximately 71% were seen once. Germline V gene data show CDR1 as MGHRA and CDR2 as YSYEKL. V was clipped by 1 base and J by 6 bases, with 16 bases between them. This CDR3 region has 15 residues. This receptor was obtained from a human patient who received a liver transplant. Some T cells could come from the graft donor. The V gene is TRBV4-1, the J gene TRBJ2-7; TRBD1 or TRBD2 may be the D gene (6 bases each). The source was CD4+ T cells from blood, collected around 4.5 years after liver transplant. CDR3 coding DNA: TGCGCCAGCAGCCAAGTATCGGGGGCGGTCTCCGAGCAGTACTTC. It translates to CASSQVSGAVSEQYF.